What follows are 21 T cell receptor beta chains derived from one specimen sequenced in a study of T-cell reconstitution after alpha-beta-depleted transplantation in children. Unique molecular identifiers were incorporated when the TCRbeta library was constructed. TCRdb re-called the PCR reads through MiXCR, storing one row per CDR3 protein. Here the sample spans 700,000 to 850,000 distinct CDR3 sequences, around 17% being singletons. The specimen comprised PBMCs, mostly from graft donor cells, sampled 360 days after TCRalphabeta/CD19-depleted stem cell transplant. Receptors originate from a male patient younger than 18 who had a stem cell transplant for acute lymphoblastic leukemia, so the T cells may come from the graft donor.

This clonotype was seen more than once but under ten times. The chain uses TRBV12-3 or TRBV12-4 and TRBJ2-5; D possibly corresponds to TRBD1 (6 bases). The V end was cut by 4 bases, the J end by 3 bases, with 18 bases between. CDR3 length equals 16 residues. This chain's CDR3 is CASSYPGRGPKETQYF. The CDR3 region has the DNA TGTGCCAGCAGTTACCCAGGCAGGGGCCCTAAAGAGACCCAGTACTTC.

J is TRBJ2-6 and V is TRBV4-1; no firm D call. The CDR3 sequence is 13 residues long. Trimming took 4 bases from V and 10 from J, leaving 11 bases between them. From germline, CDR1 is MGHRA and CDR2 YSYEKL. Here the CDR3 DNA reads TGCGCCAGCAGCCCCCGGGCTCTGAACGTCCTGACTTTC. Translating it yields CASSPRALNVLTF.

The V gene is TRBV3-1, the J gene TRBJ1-1; D gene uncertain. The germline V gene encodes CDR1 LGHDT and CDR2 YNNKEL (reference sequence). The CDR3 consists of 19 residues. Trimming pared 2 bases from V and 4 bases from J, leaving 26 bases between. CDR3: CASSQFFIPGGSLSTEAFF. The DNA for the CDR3 is TGTGCCAGCAGCCAATTTTTCATTCCAGGTGGATCCTTATCCACTGAAGCTTTCTTT.

This clonotype was seen more than once but under ten times. The rearrangement uses TRBV9 and TRBJ2-1; D call uncertain. This CDR3 contains 15 residues. V lost 4 bases, J lost 8 bases, and 19 bases lay in between. CDR1 is SGDLS, CDR2 YYNGEE, per germline. As DNA, the CDR3 is TGTGCCAGCAGCACGTACTCCGGGTTCGCGGATGAGCAGTTCTTC. Its translation is CASSTYSGFADEQFF.

The V call is TRBV18, the J call TRBJ1-5; 9 bases fit TRBD1. CDR3 size: 14 residues. Trimming took 2 bases from V and 5 from J; bases not matched to a gene: 1. From germline, CDR1 is KGHSH and CDR2 LQKENI. CDR3 bases: TGTGCCAGCTCACCAGGGACAGGGCATCAGCCCCAGCATTTT. Translated, it gives CASSPGTGHQPQHF.

The chain recombines TRBV2 with TRBJ1-5, with TRBD1 matching 7 bases. This CDR3 spans 16 amino acids. With 7 bases clipped from V and 1 base from J, the junction kept 10 bases outside the gene matches. Germline CDR1 is SNHLY and CDR2 is FYNNEI. CDR3 residues: CASKEGALISNQPQHF. Written as DNA, the CDR3 is TGTGCCAGCAAGGAGGGGGCTTTGATCAGCAATCAGCCCCAGCATTTT. Complete variable domain (other parts from reference TRBV2 and TRBJ1-5): EPEVTQTPSHQVTQMGQEVILRCVPISNHLYFYWYRQILGQKVEFLVSFYNNEISEKSEIFDDQFSVERPDGSNFTLKIRSTKLEDSAMYFCASKEGALISNQPQHFGDGTRLSIL.

This chain links TRBV10-3 with TRBJ2-5; 14 bases match TRBD2. Germline V gene sequence: CDR1 ENHRY, CDR2 SYGVKD. Trimming cost V 6 bases and J 4 bases; bases outside gene matches: 7. This CDR3 is built from 16 residues. The CDR3 nucleotides read TGTGCCATCAGCCCGGGACTAGCGGGAGTTGGAGAGACCCAGTACTTC. It codes for CAISPGLAGVGETQYF.

This clonotype was seen a few times. The chain is built from TRBV23-1 and TRBJ2-7, with a possible D match to TRBD1 (6 bases). TRBV23-1 qualifies as an ORF whose function is uncertain. V gave up 4 bases and J gave up 7 bases, with 29 bases separating them. The CDR3 extends over 18 amino acids. CDR3 sequence reads: CASSLTHRPGHLDLEQYF. Written as DNA, the CDR3 is TGCGCCAGCAGTCTAACGCACAGGCCGGGACACCTTGATCTGGAGCAGTACTTC.

The chain links TRBV20-1 to TRBJ1-5; a weak D match, TRBD1 (5 bases). Germline CDR1 is DFQATT and CDR2 is SNEGSKA (reference sequence). The CDR3 consists of 12 residues. V dropped 3 bases and J dropped 7 bases, with 10 bases sitting between them. The CDR3 is CSASRGGQPQHF. CDR3 coding DNA: TGCAGTGCTAGTCGGGGGGGACAGCCCCAGCATTTT.

Comments on this clonotype: One end of the junction fails to match germline, which may point to a read error. V and J are TRBV11-2 and TRBJ2-6, with 8 bases matching TRBD2. The CDR3 spans 17 residues. Germline assignment: CDR1 SGHAT and CDR2 FQNNGV. In nucleotides, the CDR3 is TGTGCCAGCAGCTTAACTAGCGGATTCTCTGGGGGCAACGTCCTGACTTTC. This gives the protein CASSLTSGFSGGNVLTF.

This CDR3 reads CASSFRAMNTEAFF. The CDR3, as DNA: TGCGCCAGCAGCTTCCGGGCCATGAACACTGAAGCTTTCTTT. V usage is TRBV5-1 and J usage is TRBJ1-1, with D unclear. This CDR3 spans 14 amino acids. Between the trimmed V and J ends, which lost 2 bases and 0 bases, there was a span of 8 bases. Germline values: CDR1 SGHRS, CDR2 YFSETQ.

V and J are TRBV5-1 and TRBJ2-7; the D gene is possibly TRBD1 (5 bases). Germline assignment: CDR1 SGHRS and CDR2 YFSETQ. The V end was cut by 0 bases, the J end by 6 bases, with 13 bases between. The CDR3 length is 14 residues. CDR3 amino acids: CASSLGLRQGEQYF. DNA for the CDR3: TGCGCCAGCAGCTTGGGACTCCGTCAGGGCGAGCAGTACTTC. Complete variable domain (other parts from reference TRBV5-1 and TRBJ2-7): KAGVTQTPRYLIKTRGQQVTLSCSPISGHRSVSWYQQTPGQGLQFLFEYFSETQRNKGNFPGRFSGRQFSNSRSEMNVSTLELGDSALYLCASSLGLRQGEQYFGPGTRLTVT.

This clonotype has more than one count but fewer than ten. V gene TRBV15 combines with J gene TRBJ2-1, with 10 bases fitting TRBD2. This CDR3 spans 15 amino acids. After removal of 1 base from V and 5 bases from J, the junction contained 2 bases not matched to a gene. The germline CDR1 and CDR2 sequences are LNHNV and YYDKDF (reference sequence). CDR3 in DNA: TGTGCCACCAGCAGAGCTAGCGGGAGCCACAATGAGCAGTTCTTC. The encoded protein is CATSRASGSHNEQFF.

This clonotype was counted only a few times. The chain uses TRBV2 and TRBJ2-7, with unresolved D. V shed 7 bases and J shed 6 bases, with 13 bases lying between them. Per the germline V gene, CDR1 is SNHLY and CDR2 is FYNNEI. The CDR3 consists of 12 residues. DNA of the CDR3: TGTGCCAGCACCCTTGGCGAGAGCGAGCAGTACTTC. Encoded protein: CASTLGESEQYF.

This clonotype was observed at least ten times. The gene calls are TRBV4-2 and TRBJ1-5; D is unclear. The CDR3 sequence is 13 residues long. V lost 0 bases and J lost 7, with 7 bases in between. Germline CDR1 reads LGHNA; CDR2 reads YNFKEQ. The CDR3 spells CASSQDFRQPQHF. For the CDR3, the DNA is TGTGCCAGCAGCCAAGATTTTCGGCAGCCCCAGCATTTT.

This clonotype occurred many times. This sequence joins TRBV4-2 and TRBJ2-5, with TRBD2 matching over 7 bases. This CDR3 region has 17 residues. With 0 bases clipped from V and 1 base from J, the junction kept 8 bases outside the gene matches. Germline CDR1 and CDR2: LGHNA and YNFKEQ. The CDR3 DNA reads TGTGCCAGCAGCCAAGATCTCGTCGGGAGGATCCAAGAGACCCAGTACTTC. Translated: CASSQDLVGRIQETQYF.

A few counts support this clonotype. The chain has TRBV10-3 and TRBJ2-2; TRBD1 is a possible D gene (5 bases). In germline, CDR1 is ENHRY, CDR2 SYGVKD. CDR3 length equals 15 residues. The V and J ends lost 6 bases and 2 bases respectively, with 13 bases between them. CDR3: CAIRNGAANTGELFF. As DNA, the CDR3 is TGTGCCATCAGAAATGGGGCAGCAAACACCGGGGAGCTGTTTTTT.

This clonotype was seen ten or more times. The J gene is TRBJ2-1, the V gene TRBV24-1; TRBD2 is a possible D gene (5 bases). Trimming removed 7 bases from V and 0 bases from J, with 6 bases in between. The CDR3 runs 13 residues. Per the germline V gene, CDR1 is KGHDR and CDR2 is SFDVKD. The CDR3 sequence: CATSEGSYNEQFF. The CDR3, as DNA: TGTGCCACCAGCGAGGGCTCCTACAATGAGCAGTTCTTC.

This chain connects TRBV7-6 to TRBJ2-1, with TRBD2 matching over 7 bases. V lost 1 base, J lost 6 bases, and 6 bases stayed unmatched. The CDR3 consists of 15 residues. The germline V gene has CDR1 SGHVS and CDR2 FNYEAQ. The CDR3 DNA follows: TGTGCCAGCAGCTTAGTAGTGGGGGGGGGCAATGAGCAGTTCTTC. Amino acid sequence: CASSLVVGGGNEQFF.

This clonotype was seen only a few times. The chain joins TRBV15 to TRBJ1-1, with no clear D. This CDR3 has 16 residues. CDR1 and CDR2 (germline): LNHNV, YYDKDF (reference sequence). Trimming cost V 2 bases and J 1 base, with 14 bases left between them. The CDR3 bases are TGTGCCACCAGCAGAATAAGCCGGGCCCCGAACACTGAAGCTTTCTTT. Translated, it gives CATSRISRAPNTEAFF.

The chain links TRBV5-1 to TRBJ2-3; D unresolved. V was pared by 0 bases and J by 5 bases, with 10 bases between. This CDR3 is built from 14 residues. Germline V gives CDR1 SGHRS, CDR2 YFSETQ. CDR3 sequence (DNA): TGCGCCAGCAGCTTGGGATCAGCAGGAGATACGCAGTATTTT. Translating gives CASSLGSAGDTQYF.